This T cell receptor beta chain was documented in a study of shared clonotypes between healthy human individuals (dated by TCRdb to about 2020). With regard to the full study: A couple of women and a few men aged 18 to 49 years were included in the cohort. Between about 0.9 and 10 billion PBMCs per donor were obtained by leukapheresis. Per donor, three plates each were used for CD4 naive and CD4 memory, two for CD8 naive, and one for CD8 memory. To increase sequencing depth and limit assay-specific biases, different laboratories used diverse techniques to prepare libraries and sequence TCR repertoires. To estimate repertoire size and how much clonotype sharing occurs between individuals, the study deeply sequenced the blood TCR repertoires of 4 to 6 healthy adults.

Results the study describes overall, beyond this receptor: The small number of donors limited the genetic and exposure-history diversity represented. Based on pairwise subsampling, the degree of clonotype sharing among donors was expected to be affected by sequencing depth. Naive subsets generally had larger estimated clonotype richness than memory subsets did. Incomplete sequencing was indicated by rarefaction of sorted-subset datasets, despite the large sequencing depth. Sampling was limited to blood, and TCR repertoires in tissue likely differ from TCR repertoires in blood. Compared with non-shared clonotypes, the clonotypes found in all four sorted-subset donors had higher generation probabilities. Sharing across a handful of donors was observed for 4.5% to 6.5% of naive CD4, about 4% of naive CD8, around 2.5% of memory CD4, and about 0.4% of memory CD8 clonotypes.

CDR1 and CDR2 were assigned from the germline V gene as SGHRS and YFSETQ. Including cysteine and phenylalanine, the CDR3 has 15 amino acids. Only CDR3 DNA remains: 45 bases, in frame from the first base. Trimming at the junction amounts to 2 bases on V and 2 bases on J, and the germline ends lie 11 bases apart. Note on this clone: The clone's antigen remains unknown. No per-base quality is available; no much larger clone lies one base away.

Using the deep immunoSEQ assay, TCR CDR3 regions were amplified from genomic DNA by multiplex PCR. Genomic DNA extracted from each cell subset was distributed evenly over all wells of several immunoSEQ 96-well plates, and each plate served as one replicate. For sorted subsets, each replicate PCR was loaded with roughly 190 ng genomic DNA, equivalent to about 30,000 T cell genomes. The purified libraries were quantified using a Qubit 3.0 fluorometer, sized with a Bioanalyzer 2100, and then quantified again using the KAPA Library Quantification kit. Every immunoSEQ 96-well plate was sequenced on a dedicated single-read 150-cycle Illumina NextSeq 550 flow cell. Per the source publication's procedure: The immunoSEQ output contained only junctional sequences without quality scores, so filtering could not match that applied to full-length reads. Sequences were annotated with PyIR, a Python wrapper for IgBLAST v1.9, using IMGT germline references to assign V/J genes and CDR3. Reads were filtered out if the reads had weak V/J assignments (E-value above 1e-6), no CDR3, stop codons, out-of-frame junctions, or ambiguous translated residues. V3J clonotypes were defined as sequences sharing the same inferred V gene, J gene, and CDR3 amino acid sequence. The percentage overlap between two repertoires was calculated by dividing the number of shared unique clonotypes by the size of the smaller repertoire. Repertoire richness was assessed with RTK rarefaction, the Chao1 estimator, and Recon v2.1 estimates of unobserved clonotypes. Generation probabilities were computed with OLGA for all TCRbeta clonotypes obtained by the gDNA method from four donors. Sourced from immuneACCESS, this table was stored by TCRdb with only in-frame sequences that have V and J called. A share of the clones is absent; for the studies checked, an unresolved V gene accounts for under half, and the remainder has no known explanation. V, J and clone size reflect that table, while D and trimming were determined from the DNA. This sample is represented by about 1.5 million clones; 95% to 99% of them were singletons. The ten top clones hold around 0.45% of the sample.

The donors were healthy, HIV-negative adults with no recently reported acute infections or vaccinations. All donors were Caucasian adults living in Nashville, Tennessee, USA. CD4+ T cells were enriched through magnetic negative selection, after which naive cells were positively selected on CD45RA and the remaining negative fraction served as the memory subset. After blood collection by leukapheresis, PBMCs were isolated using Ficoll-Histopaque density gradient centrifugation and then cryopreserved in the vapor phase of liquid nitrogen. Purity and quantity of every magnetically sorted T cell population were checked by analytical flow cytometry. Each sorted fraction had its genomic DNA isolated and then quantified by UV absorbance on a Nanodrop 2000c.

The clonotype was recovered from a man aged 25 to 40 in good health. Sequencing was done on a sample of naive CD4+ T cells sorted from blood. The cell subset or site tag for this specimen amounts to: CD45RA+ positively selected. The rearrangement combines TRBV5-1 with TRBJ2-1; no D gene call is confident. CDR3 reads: CASSFLRSTYNEQFF. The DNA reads TGCGCCAGCAGCTTCTTACGGTCCACCTACAATGAGCAGTTCTTC.